The text below deals with one T cell receptor beta chain. Germline V gene sequence: CDR1 WSHSY, CDR2 SAAADI. This CDR3 has 13 residues. V trimming: 6 bases; J trimming: 10 bases; junction bases outside the gene matches: 6. The data stem from a study of cytomegalovirus exposure and HLA in healthy donors. It was with 60 Vbeta and 13 Jbeta primers that the PCR ran. Sequenced by immunoSEQ multiplex PCR; TCRdb stores in-frame clones only, minus some. The listing records 50,000 or so clones. This receptor was identified in a woman between 18 and 29 years old in good health and CMV-seronegative. Material: PBMCs. The chain couples TRBV10-2 to TRBJ1-6, with 7 bases fitting TRBD1. CDR3 DNA sequence: TGCGCCAGCAGGGTACAGGGGTTGTCACCCCTCCACTTT. Translated: CASRVQGLSPLHF.